The 4 T cell receptor beta chains given below trace back to one sample, sequenced in a study of T cell responses to AZD1222 COVID-19 vaccine. TCRdb's copy holds only in-frame clones and misses some; the assay was immunoSEQ multiplex PCR. The sample lists tens of thousands of clones, 87% seen once, with roughly 11% in the top ten. This specimen was peripheral blood, taken 28 days after the second AZD1222 dose. All receptors come from an adult who received the AZD1222 COVID-19 vaccine.

The chain combines TRBV3-1 (or the pseudogene TRBV3-2) with TRBJ2-2; D not certain. The CDR3 runs to 17 residues. Trimming removed 3 bases from V and 3 bases from J, with 17 bases in between. CDR1 and CDR2 (germline): LGHDT, YNNKEL (reference sequence). DNA for the CDR3: TGTGCCAGCAGCCATACCACGCTTAGGCCCCACACCGGGGAGCTGTTTTTT. It codes for CASSHTTLRPHTGELFF.

The chain couples TRBV5-1 to TRBJ2-7; 9 bases are shared with TRBD1. The CDR3 totals 15 residues. CDR1 and CDR2 from the germline V gene are SGHRS and YFSETQ. V was clipped by 0 bases and J by 6 bases; unmatched bases: 7. In nucleotides, the CDR3 is TGCGCCAGCAGCTTGGAACCGGGACAGGGACTCGAGCAGTACTTC. This codes for CASSLEPGQGLEQYF.

This rearrangement joins TRBV7-2 to TRBJ2-7; tentatively, D is TRBD2 (5 bases). Trimming removed 6 bases at V and 3 bases at J, with 12 bases between. The CDR3 is 13 residues long. Germline V gene lookup returns CDR1 SGHTA and CDR2 FQGNSA. CDR3 in amino acids: CASSLAGSYEQYF. Here the CDR3 DNA reads TGTGCCAGCAGTCTCGCGGGTAGCTACGAGCAGTACTTC.

The gene calls are TRBV6-2 or TRBV6-3 and TRBJ1-5, with D unclear. The CDR3 contains 13 residues. V was shortened by 6 bases and J by 9 bases, with 15 bases between the two germline ends. Germline lookup yields CDR1 MNHEY and CDR2 SVGEGT. The CDR3 region is CASSPDGLGPQHF. For the CDR3, the DNA is TGTGCCAGCAGCCCGGACGGCCTGGGGCCCCAGCATTTT.